The 17 T cell receptor beta chains below come from one sample, sequenced in a study of blood T cell repertoires in COVID-19. Assay: immunoSEQ multiplex PCR; the TCRdb copy retains only in-frame clones and omits some. The table lists about 180,000 clones, 65% to 85% of them singletons. The sample taken for sequencing was peripheral blood. These receptors were taken from a woman between 35 and 50 years old with COVID-19, enrolled during active disease.

V and J are TRBV28 and TRBJ2-7; 7 nucleotides align to TRBD1. The junction had 6 bases not matched to a gene; V was cut back by 5 bases and J by 2 bases. CDR1 is MDHEN, CDR2 SYDVKM, per germline. The CDR3 is 14 residues long. DNA for the CDR3: TGTGCCAGCAGTACCCGGACAGGTCCCTACGAGCAGTACTTC. As protein: CASSTRTGPYEQYF.

The gene calls are TRBV5-6 and TRBJ1-6, with D hard to call. The germline V gene has CDR1 SGHDT and CDR2 YYEEEE. Trimming pared 4 bases from V and 8 bases from J, leaving 10 bases between. CDR3 length equals 13 residues. The CDR3, as DNA: TGTGCCAGCAGCCTGAAAGCGGATTCACCCCTCCACTTT. The encoded protein is CASSLKADSPLHF.

The genes are TRBV7-9 and TRBJ2-1; 7 positions agree with TRBD2. Germline V gene sequence: CDR1 SEHNR, CDR2 FQNEAQ (reference sequence). V was pared by 7 bases and J by 0 bases, with 18 bases of the junction left unmatched. The length of the CDR3 is 19 residues. DNA for the CDR3: TGTGCCAGCATCCCCCAATCCCCCGGGACTAAGAGCTCCTACAATGAGCAGTTCTTC. Protein sequence: CASIPQSPGTKSSYNEQFF.

This rearrangement joins TRBV11-2 to TRBJ1-2; a weak D match, TRBD1 (6 bases). The V end lost 5 bases, the J end lost 2 bases, and 15 bases lay between the germline ends. CDR1 is SGHAT, CDR2 FQNNGV, per germline. The CDR3 contains 15 residues. CDR3 coding DNA: TGTGCCAGCAGCCTATGGACAGAGCCGAACTATGGCTACACCTTC. It is translated as CASSLWTEPNYGYTF.

CDR3 sequence: CASSSDRNYEQYF. The DNA of the CDR3 is TGTGCCAGCAGCTCCGACAGGAACTACGAGCAGTACTTC. V gene TRBV7-9 combines with J gene TRBJ2-7; weak D call: TRBD1 (6 bases). V was trimmed by 4 bases and J by 3 bases, leaving 10 bases between them. CDR1 and CDR2 (germline): SEHNR, FQNEAQ (reference sequence). This CDR3 has 13 amino acids.

This clone appeared a single time. V usage is TRBV10-3 and J usage is TRBJ1-1; no clear D gene. The germline CDR1 and CDR2 sequences are ENHRY and SYGVKD. V lost 4 bases and J lost 1, with 4 bases in between. This CDR3 contains 12 residues. CDR3 nucleotide sequence: TGTGCCATCAGTGCCAGGAACACTGAAGCTTTCTTT. Its protein product is CAISARNTEAFF.

Note on this clone: This CDR3 is also generated by other DNA sequences in the sample. V is TRBV18 and J is TRBJ2-7; unclear D gene. The CDR3 loop spans 14 amino acids. The V end was cut by 2 bases, the J end by 0 bases, with 8 bases between. Germline lookup yields CDR1 KGHSH and CDR2 LQKENI. CDR3 amino acids: CASSPSPISYEQYF. The CDR3, as DNA: TGTGCCAGCTCACCAAGCCCGATCTCCTACGAGCAGTACTTC. Full variable domain (missing parts from reference TRBV18 and TRBJ2-7): NAGVMQNPRHLVRRRGQEARLRCSPMKGHSHVYWYRQLPEEGLKFMVYLQKENIIDESGMPKERFSAEFPKEGPSILRIQQVVRGDSAAYFCASSPSPISYEQYFGPGTRLTVT.

The CDR3 nucleotides are TGTGCCAGCAGCCAAGAAGGGAGGGCCCTTAATGAAAAACTGTTTTTT. Translating gives CASSQEGRALNEKLFF. This chain connects TRBV3-1 (or the pseudogene TRBV3-2) to TRBJ1-4; no reliable D call. Germline V gene lookup returns CDR1 LGHDT and CDR2 YNNKEL (reference sequence). The ends were cut back, 0 bases at V and 4 bases at J, with 12 bases in the middle. This CDR3 is built from 16 residues.

J is TRBJ1-2 and V is TRBV11-2; D uncertain. Germline V gives CDR1 SGHAT, CDR2 FQNNGV. The CDR3 has 13 residues. Trimming took 1 base from V and 7 from J, leaving 10 bases between them. The CDR3 is CASSLGQRLGYTF. Here the CDR3 DNA reads TGTGCCAGCAGCTTAGGGCAGAGACTTGGCTACACCTTC.

This clone was recorded a few times. The chain couples TRBV27 to TRBJ2-2; D perhaps matches TRBD1 (6 bases). Between the trimmed V and J ends, which lost 7 bases and 0 bases, there was a span of 12 bases. Per germline, CDR1 MNHEY and CDR2 SMNVEV (reference sequence). The CDR3 runs 15 residues. The CDR3 here is CASTTGFANTGELFF. CDR3 coding DNA: TGTGCCAGCACCACAGGGTTCGCGAACACCGGGGAGCTGTTTTTT.

This chain connects TRBV19 to TRBJ1-1, with D possibly being TRBD1 (6 bases). Trimming cost V 5 bases and J 4 bases, with 17 bases left between them. The germline CDR1 and CDR2 sequences are LNHDA and SQIVND (reference sequence). The CDR3 contains 15 residues. The CDR3 bases are TGTGCCAGTAGTCCCAATTACAGGGATACCACTGAAGCTTTCTTT. This sequence encodes CASSPNYRDTTEAFF. Variable domain in full (rest from reference TRBV19 and TRBJ1-1): DGGITQSPKYLFRKEGQNVTLSCEQNLNHDAMYWYRQDPGQGLRLIYYSQIVNDFQKGDIAEGYSVSREKKESFPLTVTSAQKNPTAFYLCASSPNYRDTTEAFFGQGTRLTVV.

The chain has TRBV18 and TRBJ2-2; possible D gene TRBD1, 5 bases. V lost 5 bases and J 4 bases, leaving 14 bases between the germline ends. This CDR3 region has 15 residues. CDR1 and CDR2 from the germline V gene are KGHSH and LQKENI. The CDR3 nucleotides are TGTGCCAGCTCAAATCAGAAGGGGCTCACCGGGGAGCTGTTTTTT. Residues: CASSNQKGLTGELFF.

The chain has TRBV18 and TRBJ1-4, with 7 nucleotides matching TRBD1. The CDR3 loop spans 15 amino acids. After removal of 6 bases from V and 8 bases from J, the junction contained 12 bases not matched to a gene. The germline CDR1 and CDR2 sequences are KGHSH and LQKENI. In DNA form, the CDR3 reads TGTGCCAGCTCGGGTTCTACAGGGGTGAGAGAAAAACTGTTTTTT. Protein sequence: CASSGSTGVREKLFF.

This chain links TRBV5-4 with TRBJ1-5; perhaps TRBD1 as D (5 bases). Germline lookup yields CDR1 SGHNT and CDR2 YYREEE (reference sequence). Trimming shortened V by 0 bases and J by 2 bases, and 9 bases separated the two germline ends. The CDR3 is 15 residues long. The CDR3 loop is CASSLGREGNQPQHF. DNA for the CDR3: TGTGCCAGCAGCTTGGGCAGGGAGGGCAATCAGCCCCAGCATTTT.

The rearrangement uses TRBV28 and TRBJ1-5; 9 bases match TRBD1. The CDR3 has 18 amino acids. After removal of 6 bases from V and 0 bases from J, the junction contained 12 bases not matched to a gene. The germline V gene encodes CDR1 MDHEN and CDR2 SYDVKM. CDR3 sequence: CASRPTRTGVFSNQPQHF. The CDR3, as DNA: TGTGCCAGCAGACCAACACGGACAGGGGTTTTTAGCAATCAGCCCCAGCATTTT.

The chain combines TRBV3-1 (or the pseudogene TRBV3-2) with TRBJ1-4; perhaps TRBD1 as D (5 bases). CDR3 size: 14 residues. Germline lookup yields CDR1 LGHDT and CDR2 YNNKEL (reference sequence). V shed 4 bases and J shed 6 bases, with 12 bases lying between them. As DNA, the CDR3 is TGTGCCAGCAGCCGAAACACGGGGGATGAAAAACTGTTTTTT. This gives the protein CASSRNTGDEKLFF.

The V gene is TRBV11-2, the J gene TRBJ2-5; possible D gene TRBD2, 6 bases. This CDR3 comprises 16 residues. The V and J ends lost 5 bases and 2 bases respectively, with 18 bases between them. CDR1 is SGHAT, CDR2 FQNNGV, per germline. The CDR3 coding sequence is TGTGCCAGCAGCCCGTGGGACTTTAGCGGACAAGAGACCCAGTACTTC. Translating gives CASSPWDFSGQETQYF. The complete variable domain, with remaining parts taken from reference TRBV11-2 and TRBJ2-5, reads EAGVAQSPRYKIIEKRQSVAFWCNPISGHATLYWYQQILGQGPKLLIQFQNNGVVDDSQLPKDRFSAERLKGVDSTLKIQPAKLEDSAVYLCASSPWDFSGQETQYFGPGTRLLVL.